The T cell receptor (beta chain) described here comes from a study of OX40 agonist ivuxolimab in advanced cancers. Whole-study findings and limits: Still undetermined is the antigen specificity of the expanded peripheral T cells.

The CDR3 is 15 amino acids. V lost 3 bases, J lost 5 bases, and 14 bases lay in between. CDR1 is MRHNA and CDR2 is SNTAGT in the germline V gene. The repertoire was sequenced with immunoSEQ multiplex PCR; TCRdb's copy has only in-frame clones and lacks some. The profile shows 78,000 or so clones, approximately 92% of them singletons. A word on this clone: Its antigen is unknown.

Prior autoimmune disease or systemic immunosuppression barred patients. The specimen comprised CD4+ or CD8+ T cells sorted from blood, sampled in a trial of the OX40 agonist ivuxolimab. This chain links TRBV6-4 with TRBJ2-1, with D perhaps matching TRBD2 (6 bases). The clonotype comes from an adult with an advanced solid tumor such as melanoma, head and neck, liver or kidney cancer. The CDR3 is CASSDLASVNNEQFF. In DNA, the CDR3 is TGTGCCAGCAGTGATCTGGCTAGCGTGAACAATGAGCAGTTCTTC.